These 32 T cell receptor beta chains share one sample of origin, sequenced in a study of CD8 T cells in Susac syndrome. RNA was extracted with the RNeasy kit, and a quantity of roughly 0.5 to 1 ug was reverse transcribed using random hexamers. TCRdb re-derived calls from the immunoSEQ multiplex PCR reads in MiXCR, one entry per CDR3 protein. The table includes around 130,000 distinct CDR3 sequences, roughly 94% detected once. The sample was CD4+ T cells from PBMCs. These receptors all stem from a human donor with multiple sclerosis.

The CDR3 reads CASRGSGEPQHF. In nucleotides, the CDR3 is TGTGCCAGCAGAGGGTCTGGGGAGCCCCAGCATTTT. This chain connects TRBV6-2 or TRBV6-3 to TRBJ1-5; D gene uncertain. V was pared by 6 bases and J by 8 bases, with 11 bases between. This CDR3 spans 12 amino acids. Germline V gene data show CDR1 as MNHEY and CDR2 as SVGEGT.

The chain recombines TRBV7-2 with TRBJ2-3; 8 bases line up with TRBD1. V was pared by 5 bases and J by 3 bases, with 7 bases of the junction left unmatched. The germline gives CDR1 SGHTA, CDR2 FQGNSA. CDR3 size: 15 residues. The CDR3 reads CASSLGQGRTDTQYF. The CDR3 DNA is TGTGCCAGCAGCCTTGGACAGGGCCGGACAGATACGCAGTATTTT.

The V call is TRBV7-2, the J call TRBJ1-2, with 8 positions matching TRBD1. The V and J ends lost 4 bases and 3 bases, in that order; junction bases with no gene match: 13. Germline assignment: CDR1 SGHTA and CDR2 FQGNSA. The CDR3 length is 17 residues. CDR3 in DNA: TGTGCCAGCAGCTCGAACCCGCCGGGACAGGCATACTATGGCTACACCTTC. Encoded protein: CASSSNPPGQAYYGYTF. Together with reference TRBV7-2 and TRBJ1-2, the CDR3 gives the full variable domain: GAGVSQSPSNKVTEKGKDVELRCDPISGHTALYWYRQSLGQGLEFLIYFQGNSAPDKSGLPSDRFSAERTGGSVSTLTIQRTQQEDSAVYLCASSSNPPGQAYYGYTFGSGTRLTVV.

The chain employs TRBV5-1 and TRBJ2-7; D perhaps matches TRBD1 (8 bases). Between the trimmed V and J ends, which lost 3 bases and 3 bases, there was a span of 16 bases. The CDR3 runs to 15 residues. Germline assignment: CDR1 SGHRS and CDR2 YFSETQ. CDR3 in amino acids: CASSWEGQVFYEQYF. DNA of the CDR3: TGCGCCAGCAGCTGGGAGGGACAGGTCTTCTACGAGCAGTACTTC.

The chain has TRBV9 and TRBJ2-7; D uncertain. This CDR3 comprises 13 residues. The V end lost 0 bases, the J end lost 7 bases, and 11 bases lay between the germline ends. From germline, CDR1 is SGDLS and CDR2 YYNGEE. The CDR3 loop reads CASSVAGKGEQYF. In DNA form, the CDR3 reads TGTGCCAGCAGCGTAGCTGGGAAAGGTGAGCAGTACTTC. Drawing the rest from reference TRBV9 and TRBJ2-7, the complete variable domain is DSGVTQTPKHLITATGQRVTLRCSPRSGDLSVYWYQQSLDQGLQFLIQYYNGEERAKGNILERFSAQQFPDLHSELNLSSLELGDSALYFCASSVAGKGEQYFGPGTRLTVT.

This clonotype was found once. The V gene is TRBV28, the J gene TRBJ1-2, with 8 bases that match TRBD1. The V segment lost 8 bases and the J segment 4 bases; nucleotides outside the gene matches: 15. The germline V gene encodes CDR1 MDHEN and CDR2 SYDVKM. This CDR3 has 16 amino acids. The CDR3: CASSIPERTGPYGYTF. CDR3 nucleotides: TGTGCCAGCTCTATCCCGGAAAGGACAGGGCCCTATGGCTACACCTTC.

The chain couples TRBV29-1 to TRBJ1-1, with TRBD1 matching over 7 bases. The CDR3 is made up of 13 amino acids. V shed 7 bases, J shed 1 base, and the junction held 6 bases outside the gene matches. Per germline, CDR1 SQVTM and CDR2 ANQGSEA. CDR3 in amino acids: CSGTGESNTEAFF. The CDR3, as DNA: TGCAGCGGAACAGGGGAGTCGAACACTGAAGCTTTCTTT.

V is TRBV20-1 and J is TRBJ2-3; D could derive from TRBD1 or TRBD2 (5 bases each). The V end was cut by 3 bases, the J end by 4 bases, with 17 bases between. Germline CDR1 DFQATT, CDR2 SNEGSKA (reference sequence). The CDR3 totals 15 residues. The CDR3 sequence: CSASLRESGADTQYF. CDR3 in DNA: TGCAGTGCTAGCCTCAGGGAGAGCGGCGCAGATACGCAGTATTTT.

The chain recombines TRBV27 with TRBJ2-2; no clear D. The ends were cut back, 4 bases at V and 6 bases at J, with 9 bases in the middle. Looked up from germline, CDR1 is MNHEY and CDR2 is SMNVEV (reference sequence). This CDR3 has 13 amino acids. The CDR3: CASSSPRAGELFF. CDR3 nucleotide sequence: TGTGCCAGCAGTTCCCCCCGTGCCGGGGAGCTGTTTTTT.

J is TRBJ1-1 and V is TRBV20-1, with D uncertain. Deletions cut 6 bases from V and 11 bases from J, with 16 bases between. The CDR3 extends over 11 amino acids. Germline lookup yields CDR1 DFQATT and CDR2 SNEGSKA (reference sequence). In DNA, the CDR3 is TGCAGTGCCCGGAACCGGGTGGACGCTTTCTTT. Amino acid sequence: CSARNRVDAFF.

This rearrangement joins TRBV5-1 to TRBJ1-5, with a tentative D call TRBD1 (5 bases). This CDR3 region has 15 residues. Germline V gives CDR1 SGHRS, CDR2 YFSETQ. V dropped 0 bases and J dropped 0 bases, with 7 bases sitting between them. CDR3 sequence: CASSLEGNSNQPQHF. The DNA for the CDR3 is TGCGCCAGCAGCTTGGAGGGGAATAGCAATCAGCCCCAGCATTTT.

The chain carries TRBV28 and TRBJ1-2, with 7 bases aligning to TRBD1. The CDR3 covers 13 residues. J lost 4 bases, V lost 6 bases, and 5 bases had no gene match. Looked up from germline, CDR1 is MDHEN and CDR2 is SYDVKM. The CDR3 sequence: CASSLGTVYGYTF. The DNA for the CDR3 is TGTGCCAGCAGCCTAGGGACAGTCTATGGCTACACCTTC.

This chain links TRBV18 with TRBJ1-2; 8 bases match TRBD1. Germline V CDR1 and CDR2: KGHSH, LQKENI. V gave up 0 bases and J gave up 2 bases; unmatched junction bases: 5. The CDR3 has 16 residues. The CDR3 coding sequence is TGTGCCAGCTCACCACCCCCAAGACAGGGGAACTATGGCTACACCTTC. Encoded protein: CASSPPPRQGNYGYTF.

J is TRBJ2-7 and V is TRBV29-1; 8 bases map to TRBD2. The CDR3 runs 13 residues. V lost 5 bases to trimming and J lost 3 bases; unmatched junction nucleotides: 6. The V gene's germline CDR1 is SQVTM and CDR2 ANQGSEA. Here the CDR3 DNA reads TGCAGCGTTAGGCTAGCGGGCCTCTACGAGCAGTACTTC. Protein sequence: CSVRLAGLYEQYF.

V usage is TRBV5-1 and J usage is TRBJ2-7, with 8 positions matching TRBD2. CDR1 is SGHRS, CDR2 YFSETQ, per germline. Trimming at V came to 3 bases and at J to 3 bases, leaving 8 bases not matched to a gene. This CDR3 is 15 amino acids long. For the CDR3, the DNA is TGCGCCAGCAGCTCGGCCCCCGGGACTAGCTACGAGCAGTACTTC. As protein: CASSSAPGTSYEQYF.

This chain joins TRBV15 and TRBJ1-3; D remains ambiguous. The CDR3 contains 15 residues. Germline loops: CDR1 LNHNV, CDR2 YYDKDF (reference sequence). V was shortened by 0 bases and J by 2 bases, with 8 bases between the two germline ends. The CDR3: CATSRDQAAGNTIYF. The CDR3 DNA sequence: TGTGCCACCAGCAGAGACCAAGCTGCTGGAAACACCATATATTTT. Full variable domain (outside the CDR3, taken from reference TRBV15 and TRBJ1-3): DAMVIQNPRYQVTQFGKPVTLSCSQTLNHNVMYWYQQKSSQAPKLLFHYYDKDFNNEADTPDNFQSRRPNTSFCFLDIRSPGLGDTAMYLCATSRDQAAGNTIYFGEGSWLTVV.

The chain uses TRBV16 and TRBJ1-3; D remains unclear. The ends were cut back, 4 bases at V and 2 bases at J, with 12 bases in the middle. Germline CDR1 KGHSY, CDR2 FQNENV. The CDR3 has 15 amino acids. In DNA, the CDR3 is TGTGCCAGCAGCCCGACGATCGGGCCTGGAAACACCATATATTTT. Protein sequence: CASSPTIGPGNTIYF.

CDR3 coding DNA: TGTGCCAGCAGCCGGGAGTACGAGCAGTACTTC. Encoded protein: CASSREYEQYF. The rearrangement uses TRBV14 and TRBJ2-7; D is perhaps TRBD2 (5 bases). CDR3 length: 11 amino acids. The ends were cut back, 4 bases at V and 4 bases at J, with 5 bases in the middle. Germline V gene lookup returns CDR1 SGHDN and CDR2 FVKESK. The full variable domain, its missing parts supplied by reference TRBV14 and TRBJ2-7, is EAGVTQFPSHSVIEKGQTVTLRCDPISGHDNLYWYRRVMGKEIKFLLHFVKESKQDESGMPNNRFLAERTGGTYSTLKVQPAELEDSGVYFCASSREYEQYFGPGTRLTVT.

This rearrangement joins TRBV5-1 to TRBJ2-6; D possibly uses TRBD1 or TRBD2 (5 bases each). The CDR3 covers 17 residues. From germline, CDR1 is SGHRS and CDR2 YFSETQ. The ends were cut back, 1 base at V and 0 bases at J, with 11 bases in the middle. CDR3 in DNA: TGCGCCAGCAGCTTGAATTCTGGGGGCTCTGGGGCCAACGTCCTGACTTTC. Translated, it gives CASSLNSGGSGANVLTF.

This chain connects TRBV10-3 to TRBJ2-2; possible D gene TRBD2, 7 bases. V gave up 2 bases and J gave up 7 bases, with 14 bases separating them. Germline CDR1 reads ENHRY; CDR2 reads SYGVKD. The CDR3 consists of 15 residues. The CDR3 loop is CAISEEGGQIGELFF. The DNA of the CDR3 is TGTGCCATCAGTGAGGAGGGGGGGCAGATCGGGGAGCTGTTTTTT.

CDR3 nucleotide sequence: TGTGCCAGCAGTGAGGACAGGGGGCTCAGGGGTAGTCTGAACACTGAAGCTTTCTTT. Translating it yields CASSEDRGLRGSLNTEAFF. The chain has TRBV25-1 and TRBJ1-1; 11 bases fit TRBD1. CDR1 MGHDK and CDR2 SYGVNS come from the germline V gene. J lost 0 bases, V lost 3 bases, and 12 bases had no gene match. The CDR3 loop spans 19 amino acids.

The chain combines TRBV5-1 with TRBJ1-1, with a possible D match to TRBD1 (6 bases). V was clipped by 3 bases and J by 4 bases, with 13 bases between them. CDR3 length: 14 residues. The germline V gene has CDR1 SGHRS and CDR2 YFSETQ. The CDR3 DNA reads as TGCGCCAGCAGCTCAGGGGTGTTGAGCACTGAAGCTTTCTTT. It codes for CASSSGVLSTEAFF.

This chain connects TRBV9 to TRBJ1-3; a possible D gene is TRBD1 (6 bases). The CDR3 extends over 15 amino acids. Germline V lookup: CDR1 SGDLS, CDR2 YYNGEE. V was trimmed by 3 bases and J by 0 bases, leaving 10 bases between them. As DNA, the CDR3 is TGTGCCAGCAGCGATACAGGGTACTCTGGAAACACCATATATTTT. The encoded protein is CASSDTGYSGNTIYF.

The rearrangement links TRBV4-3 to TRBJ2-5; D perhaps matches TRBD1 (6 bases). Deletions cut 3 bases from V and 0 bases from J, with 14 bases between. CDR1 is LGHNA, CDR2 YSLEER, per germline. The CDR3 totals 16 residues. The CDR3 is CASSQDYREYQETQYF. DNA of the CDR3: TGCGCCAGCAGCCAGGATTACAGGGAGTACCAAGAGACCCAGTACTTC.

The chain carries TRBV6-5 and TRBJ1-2; 7 bases fit TRBD1. Germline assignment: CDR1 MNHEY and CDR2 SVGAGI. The CDR3 contains 13 residues. V gave up 6 bases and J gave up 5 bases; unmatched junction bases: 6. The CDR3 coding sequence is TGTGCCAGCAGCCCCGGGACAGTTTATGGCTACACCTTC. Protein: CASSPGTVYGYTF.

This clonotype has a single count. This chain links TRBV12-3 or TRBV12-4 with TRBJ2-5; D gene ambiguous. V lost 5 bases and J lost 2, with 9 bases in between. CDR3 length equals 13 residues. The CDR3: CASSDQQQETQYF. The CDR3 DNA follows: TGTGCCAGCAGTGATCAGCAACAAGAGACCCAGTACTTC.

In its sample, this clonotype was seen a few times. The chain has TRBV5-4 and TRBJ1-1, with 9 bases matching TRBD1. The CDR3 covers 15 residues. Germline-derived CDR1 and CDR2 are SGHNT and YYREEE (reference sequence). The junction had 6 bases not matched to a gene; V was cut back by 4 bases and J by 2 bases. This CDR3 reads CASSPGTGPNTEAFF. The CDR3 DNA follows: TGTGCCAGCAGCCCTGGGACAGGGCCCAACACTGAAGCTTTCTTT. The complete variable domain, with remaining parts taken from reference TRBV5-4 and TRBJ1-1, reads ETGVTQSPTHLIKTRGQQVTLRCSSQSGHNTVSWYQQALGQGPQFIFQYYREEENGRGNFPPRFSGLQFPNYSSELNVNALELDDSALYLCASSPGTGPNTEAFFGQGTRLTVV.

This sequence joins TRBV12-3 or TRBV12-4 and TRBJ1-5; D is undetermined. The CDR3 consists of 14 residues. Trimming left V 3 bases short and J 1 base short, with 7 bases between. For the CDR3, the DNA is TGTGCCAGCAGTTTCTCTAGGAGCAATCAGCCCCAGCATTTT. Protein product: CASSFSRSNQPQHF.

The chain recombines TRBV9 with TRBJ1-1; D remains unclear. V was cut by 0 bases and J by 11 bases, with 11 bases left in between. Germline CDR1 reads SGDLS; CDR2 reads YYNGEE. The CDR3 covers 12 residues. DNA of the CDR3: TGTGCCAGCAGCGTAGGTGGGGAGGGTGCTTTCTTT. It encodes CASSVGGEGAFF.

V is TRBV12-3 or TRBV12-4 and J is TRBJ1-1; perhaps TRBD1 as D (6 bases). The CDR3 is 13 amino acids. Trimming left V 6 bases short and J 3 bases short, with 11 bases between. The CDR3 loop reads CASRTGGYTEAFF. CDR3 coding DNA: TGTGCCAGCAGAACTGGGGGCTACACTGAAGCTTTCTTT.

The CDR3 loop reads CASSGMGNTGELFF. The CDR3 DNA follows: TGTGCCAGTAGTGGGATGGGGAACACCGGGGAGCTGTTTTTT. The V gene is TRBV19, the J gene TRBJ2-2; D gene ambiguous. The CDR3 covers 14 residues. Trimming took off 5 bases at V and 1 base at J, with 8 bases between the two ends. CDR1 is LNHDA and CDR2 is SQIVND in the germline V gene (reference sequence).

The chain couples TRBV11-1 to TRBJ2-2, with TRBD2 as a possible D gene (6 bases). This CDR3 spans 16 amino acids. The germline gives CDR1 SGHAT, CDR2 FQDESV (reference sequence). V lost 1 base and J lost 2, with 11 bases in between. The CDR3 spells CASSLGRRGNTGELFF. DNA for the CDR3: TGTGCCAGCAGCTTAGGCCGGAGGGGAAACACCGGGGAGCTGTTTTTT. Together with reference TRBV11-1 and TRBJ2-2, the CDR3 gives the full variable domain: EAEVAQSPRYKITEKSQAVAFWCDPISGHATLYWYRQILGQGPELLVQFQDESVVDDSQLPKDRFSAERLKGVDSTLKIQPAELGDSAMYLCASSLGRRGNTGELFFGEGSRLTVL.